This TCR beta chain was observed in a study of identical twins. TCRdb ran MiXCR on the 5' RACE reads and lists one entry per CDR3 protein. The profile shows a few hundred thousand distinct CDR3 sequences, roughly 8% of them singletons. With 0 bases removed from V and 2 bases from J, the gap between germline ends came to 11 bases. Germline V gene sequence: CDR1 MNHEY, CDR2 SMNVEV (reference sequence). CDR3 length: 15 residues. The sample was also reused in another study, on yellow fever vaccine responses in identical twins.

Source material: CD8+ T cells sorted from blood. The receptor's source is a woman under 30 in good health. The J gene is TRBJ2-7, the V gene TRBV27, with D unresolved. In DNA form, the CDR3 reads TGTGCCAGCAGTTTATCGTCTGGGCAGGCCTACGAGCAGTACTTC. Its protein is CASSLSSGQAYEQYF.